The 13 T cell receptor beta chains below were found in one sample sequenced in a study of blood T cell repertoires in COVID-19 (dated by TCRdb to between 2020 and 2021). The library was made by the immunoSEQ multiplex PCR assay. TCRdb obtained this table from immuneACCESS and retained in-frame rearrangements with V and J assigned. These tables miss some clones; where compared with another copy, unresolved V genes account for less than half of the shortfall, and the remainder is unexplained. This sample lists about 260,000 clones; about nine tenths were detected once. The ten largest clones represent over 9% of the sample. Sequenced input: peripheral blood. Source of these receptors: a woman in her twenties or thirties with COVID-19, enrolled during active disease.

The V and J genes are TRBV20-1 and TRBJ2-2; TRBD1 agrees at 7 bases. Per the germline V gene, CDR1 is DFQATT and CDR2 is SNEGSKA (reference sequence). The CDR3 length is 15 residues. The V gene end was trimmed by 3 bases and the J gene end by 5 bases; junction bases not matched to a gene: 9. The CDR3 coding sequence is TGCAGTGCTAGTGAGGGGGACAGACTAACCGGGGAGCTGTTTTTT. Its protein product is CSASEGDRLTGELFF.

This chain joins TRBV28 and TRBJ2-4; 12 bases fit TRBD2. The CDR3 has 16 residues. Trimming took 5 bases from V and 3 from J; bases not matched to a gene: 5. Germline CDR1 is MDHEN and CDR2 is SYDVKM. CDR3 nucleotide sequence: TGTGCCAGCAGTCTGACTAGCGGGGGCGGCAAAAACATTCAGTACTTC. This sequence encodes CASSLTSGGGKNIQYF. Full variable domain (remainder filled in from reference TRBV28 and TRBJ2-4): DVKVTQSSRYLVKRTGEKVFLECVQDMDHENMFWYRQDPGLGLRLIYFSYDVKMKEKGDIPEGYSVSREKKERFSLILESASTNQTSMYLCASSLTSGGGKNIQYFGAGTRLSVL.

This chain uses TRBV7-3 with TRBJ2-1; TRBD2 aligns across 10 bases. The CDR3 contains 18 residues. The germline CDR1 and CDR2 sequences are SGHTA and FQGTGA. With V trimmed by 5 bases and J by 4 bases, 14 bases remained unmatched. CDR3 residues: CASSPRLLAGMGYNEQFF. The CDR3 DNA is TGTGCCAGCAGCCCCCGATTACTAGCGGGGATGGGATACAATGAGCAGTTCTTC.

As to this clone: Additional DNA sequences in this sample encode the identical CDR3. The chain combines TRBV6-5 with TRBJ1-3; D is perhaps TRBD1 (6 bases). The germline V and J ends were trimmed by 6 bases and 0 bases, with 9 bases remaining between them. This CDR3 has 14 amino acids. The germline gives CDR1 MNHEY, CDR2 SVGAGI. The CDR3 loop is CASSRTDSGNTIYF. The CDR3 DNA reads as TGTGCCAGCAGCCGGACAGACTCTGGAAACACCATATATTTT.

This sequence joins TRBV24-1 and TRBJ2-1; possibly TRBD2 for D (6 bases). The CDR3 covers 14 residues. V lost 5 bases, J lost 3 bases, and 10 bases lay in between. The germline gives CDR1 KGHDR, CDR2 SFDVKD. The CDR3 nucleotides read TGTGCCACCAGTGCGGAGGGGCGCTACAATGAGCAGTTCTTC. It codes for CATSAEGRYNEQFF.

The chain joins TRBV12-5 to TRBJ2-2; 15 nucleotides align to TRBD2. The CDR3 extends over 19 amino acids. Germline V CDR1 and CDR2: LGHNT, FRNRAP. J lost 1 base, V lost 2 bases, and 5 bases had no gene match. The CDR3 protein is CASGLRTSGRAMNTGELFF. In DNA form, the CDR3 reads TGTGCTAGTGGTTTGAGGACTAGCGGGAGGGCCATGAACACCGGGGAGCTGTTTTTT.

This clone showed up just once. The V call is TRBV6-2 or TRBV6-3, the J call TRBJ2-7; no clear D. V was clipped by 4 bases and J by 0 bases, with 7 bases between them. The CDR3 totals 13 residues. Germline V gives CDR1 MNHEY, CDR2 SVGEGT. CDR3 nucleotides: TGTGCCAGCAGTTCTCTCCCCTCCTACGAGCAGTACTTC. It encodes CASSSLPSYEQYF.

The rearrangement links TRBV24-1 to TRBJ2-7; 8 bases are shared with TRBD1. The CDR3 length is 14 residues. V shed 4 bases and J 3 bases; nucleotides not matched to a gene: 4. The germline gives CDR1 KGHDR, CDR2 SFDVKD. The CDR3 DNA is TGTGCCACCAGTGACTCGGACAGGGTCTACGAGCAGTACTTC. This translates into CATSDSDRVYEQYF.

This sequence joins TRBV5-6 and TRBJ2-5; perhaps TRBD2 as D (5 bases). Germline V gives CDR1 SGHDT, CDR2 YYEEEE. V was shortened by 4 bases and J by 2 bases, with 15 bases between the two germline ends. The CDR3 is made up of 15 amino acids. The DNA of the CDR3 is TGTGCCAGCAGCGACCCCGCGAGGGTACAAGAGACCCAGTACTTC. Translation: CASSDPARVQETQYF.

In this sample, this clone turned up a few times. The CDR3 loop is CASSVGGARGNSPLHF. The CDR3 DNA reads as TGTGCCAGCAGCGTAGGAGGGGCCAGGGGTAATTCACCCCTCCACTTT. The chain is built from TRBV9 and TRBJ1-6; maybe TRBD1 (6 bases). Germline assignment: CDR1 SGDLS and CDR2 YYNGEE. Between the trimmed V and J ends, which lost 0 bases and 6 bases, there was a span of 13 bases. CDR3 size: 16 residues.

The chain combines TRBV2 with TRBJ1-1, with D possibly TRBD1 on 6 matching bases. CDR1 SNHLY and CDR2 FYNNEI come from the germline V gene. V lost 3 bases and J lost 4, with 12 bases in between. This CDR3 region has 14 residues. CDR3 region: CASSDRGYVTEAFF. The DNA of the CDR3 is TGTGCCAGCAGTGATAGGGGGTATGTCACTGAAGCTTTCTTT. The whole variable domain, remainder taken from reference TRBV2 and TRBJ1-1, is EPEVTQTPSHQVTQMGQEVILRCVPISNHLYFYWYRQILGQKVEFLVSFYNNEISEKSEIFDDQFSVERPDGSNFTLKIRSTKLEDSAMYFCASSDRGYVTEAFFGQGTRLTVV.

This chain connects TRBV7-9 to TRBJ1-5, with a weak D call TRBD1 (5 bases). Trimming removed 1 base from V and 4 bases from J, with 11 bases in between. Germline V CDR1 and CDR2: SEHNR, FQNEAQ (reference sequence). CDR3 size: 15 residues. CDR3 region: CASSLGGLSNQPQHF. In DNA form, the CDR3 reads TGTGCCAGCAGCTTAGGGGGACTTAGTAATCAGCCCCAGCATTTT.

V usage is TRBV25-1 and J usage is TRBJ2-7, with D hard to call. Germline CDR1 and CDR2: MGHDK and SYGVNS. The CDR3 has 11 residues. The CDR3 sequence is CGIGWSYEQYF. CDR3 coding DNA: TGTGGAATCGGGTGGTCCTACGAGCAGTACTTC.